One and the same sample provided the 26 T cell receptor beta chains below, sequenced in a study of blood T cells in healthy people across ages. A sample-barcoded 5' primer and a J-beta primer mix were used in a second PCR of about 6 to 11 cycles. TCRdb processed the 5' RACE reads anew with MiXCR; each CDR3 protein has one entry. The sample has around 2 million distinct CDR3 sequences, roughly two fifths seen once. The sequenced sample consisted of blood. The receptors stem from a human donor in good health.

This clonotype has more than one count but fewer than ten. The V gene is TRBV20-1, the J gene TRBJ2-3, with 10 positions matching TRBD2. The CDR3 covers 12 residues. Germline values: CDR1 DFQATT, CDR2 SNEGSKA (reference sequence). V dropped 8 bases and J dropped 3; count of bases not matched to a gene: 2. The CDR3 DNA reads TGCAGTAGCGGGGGGGTAACAGATACGCAGTATTTT. It codes for CSSGGVTDTQYF.

The table lists this clonotype with a few counts. A read error may account for a junction end that differs from germline. This rearrangement joins TRBV7-9 to TRBJ2-3; weak D call: TRBD1 (6 bases). Germline V CDR1 and CDR2: SEHNR, FQNEAQ (reference sequence). CDR3 length: 13 amino acids. The DNA of the CDR3 is TGTGCCAGCAGCCTACCTCGGACAGATACGCTGTATTTT. Translating it yields CASSLPRTDTLYF.

The V call is TRBV7-9, the J call TRBJ1-1; D is undetermined. V lost 1 base to trimming and J lost 10 bases, with 10 bases between them. The germline V gene encodes CDR1 SEHNR and CDR2 FQNEAQ (reference sequence). The CDR3 contains 12 residues. CDR3 bases: TGTGCCAGCAGCTTAGTGTCCAGACCAGCTTTCTTT. Encoded protein: CASSLVSRPAFF.

This clonotype showed up many times. The V gene is TRBV10-3, the J gene TRBJ2-5; D unresolved. Germline lookup yields CDR1 ENHRY and CDR2 SYGVKD. The CDR3 contains 12 residues. Trimming removed 0 bases from V and 7 bases from J, with 6 bases in between. In DNA, the CDR3 is TGTGCCATCAGTGAGTCGACGGGGACCCAGTACTTC. This sequence encodes CAISESTGTQYF.

The V call is TRBV6-2 or TRBV6-3, the J call TRBJ1-6; D may be TRBD1 (5 bases). This CDR3 region has 15 residues. Trimming removed 10 bases at V and 8 bases at J, with 21 bases between. Per the germline V gene, CDR1 is MNHEY and CDR2 is SVGEGT. CDR3 bases: TGTGCCACCAAAAACGACCGACTCAGGGATTCACCCCTCCACTTT. This codes for CATKNDRLRDSPLHF.

This clonotype was seen only a few times. CDR3 DNA: TGTGCCAGCTCACCACCGGGATACTCTGGGGCCAACGTCCTGACTTTC. The encoded protein is CASSPPGYSGANVLTF. The chain couples TRBV18 to TRBJ2-6; D gene ambiguous. The V gene's germline CDR1 is KGHSH and CDR2 LQKENI. The length of the CDR3 is 16 residues. Trimming took 0 bases from V and 0 from J, leaving 6 bases between them.

In its sample, this clonotype was seen a few times. The chain combines TRBV19 with TRBJ2-1; 7 bases align to TRBD2. Trimming at V came to 1 base and at J to 1 base, leaving 7 bases not matched to a gene. Germline values: CDR1 LNHDA, CDR2 SQIVND (reference sequence). The CDR3 extends over 17 amino acids. The CDR3 protein is CASSIVGAGVSYNEQFF. The CDR3 DNA reads as TGTGCCAGTAGTATAGTCGGGGCGGGGGTTTCCTACAATGAGCAGTTCTTC.

This clonotype has just a few counts. The chain recombines TRBV10-3 with TRBJ1-2; D perhaps matches TRBD1 (6 bases). CDR3 length: 13 amino acids. V lost 5 bases, J lost 7 bases, and 14 bases lay in between. Germline CDR1 ENHRY, CDR2 SYGVKD. CDR3 nucleotides: TGTGCCATCAGTCCCCTGGGGGCGGCTGGCTACACCTTC. Translated: CAISPLGAAGYTF.

CDR3 sequence reads: CASSSGTTQDTQYF. CDR3 in DNA: TGTGCCAGCAGCTCCGGGACGACCCAAGATACGCAGTATTTT. The gene calls are TRBV7-8 and TRBJ2-3, with D possibly called TRBD1 or TRBD2 (5 bases each). The CDR3 runs 14 residues. The germline gives CDR1 SGHVS, CDR2 FQNEAQ. Trimming removed 4 bases at V and 5 bases at J, with 13 bases between.

The genes are TRBV25-1 and TRBJ1-2; possibly TRBD1 for D (5 bases). Trimming stripped 6 bases from V and 6 bases from J, with 11 bases between. Per the germline V gene, CDR1 is MGHDK and CDR2 is SYGVNS. There are 12 residues in the CDR3. CDR3 protein: CASRTGSDGYTF. In DNA form, the CDR3 reads TGTGCCAGCAGAACAGGTTCGGATGGCTACACCTTC.

This clonotype was seen a handful of times. This chain links TRBV5-1 with TRBJ2-6; D is perhaps TRBD1 or TRBD2 (5 bases each). This CDR3 contains 18 residues. CDR1 and CDR2 (germline): SGHRS, YFSETQ. V dropped 1 base and J dropped 4 bases, with 18 bases sitting between them. The CDR3 nucleotides are TGCGCCAGCAGCTTGTTTCAGGGAGCGTTGGCCGGGGCCAACGTCCTGACTTTC. Translation gives CASSLFQGALAGANVLTF.

The V call is TRBV5-8, the J call TRBJ2-3; 9 bases are shared with TRBD2. The J segment lost 2 bases and the V segment lost 4 bases, leaving 8 bases of the junction unmatched. This CDR3 is 16 amino acids long. The germline gives CDR1 SGHTS, CDR2 YDEGEE. Written as DNA, the CDR3 is TGTGCCAGCAGCCCCCGAGCGGGGGGACTCACAGATACGCAGTATTTT. Translation: CASSPRAGGLTDTQYF.

The chain links TRBV6-5 to TRBJ2-5; tentative D call: TRBD1 (6 bases). V was cut by 0 bases and J by 4 bases, with 12 bases left in between. In germline, CDR1 is MNHEY, CDR2 SVGAGI. CDR3 length equals 15 residues. CDR3: CASSYSTTGSETQYF. CDR3 DNA: TGTGCCAGCAGTTACTCAACGACAGGCTCAGAGACCCAGTACTTC.

This clonotype showed up just a few times. The J gene is TRBJ2-6, the V gene TRBV29-1; maybe TRBD1 (5 bases). V lost 3 bases and J 4 bases, leaving 10 bases between the germline ends. The germline V gene has CDR1 SQVTM and CDR2 ANQGSEA. This CDR3 is built from 14 residues. CDR3 protein: CSVDLGAGANVLTF. CDR3 coding DNA: TGCAGCGTTGACTTAGGGGCAGGGGCCAACGTCCTGACTTTC. Together with reference TRBV29-1 and TRBJ2-6, the CDR3 gives the full variable domain: SAVISQKPSRDICQRGTSLTIQCQVDSQVTMMFWYRQQPGQSLTLIATANQGSEATYESGFVIDKFPISRPNLTFSTLTVSNMSPEDSSIYLCSVDLGAGANVLTFGAGSRLTVL.

The J gene is TRBJ2-2, the V gene TRBV5-1; D is tentatively TRBD1 or TRBD2 (5 bases each). The CDR3 spans 15 residues. The V gene's germline CDR1 is SGHRS and CDR2 YFSETQ. V lost 4 bases to trimming and J lost 0 bases, with 10 bases between them. The CDR3 loop is CASSMGTPNTGELFF. The CDR3 nucleotides are TGCGCCAGCAGCATGGGGACCCCGAACACCGGGGAGCTGTTTTTT.

This clonotype appeared a few times. The chain couples TRBV7-6 to TRBJ2-5; D is perhaps TRBD1 or TRBD2 (6 bases each). The length of the CDR3 is 15 residues. Germline values: CDR1 SGHVS, CDR2 FNYEAQ. V was pared by 5 bases and J by 3 bases, with 16 bases between. This CDR3 is CASSRLGGEEETQYF. The CDR3, as DNA: TGTGCCAGCAGCCGCTTGGGGGGCGAGGAAGAGACCCAGTACTTC. Using reference TRBV7-6 and TRBJ2-5 for the parts outside the CDR3, the full variable domain is GAGVSQSPRYKVTKRGQDVALRCDPISGHVSLYWYRQALGQGPEFLTYFNYEAQQDKSGLPNDRFSAERPEGSISTLTIQRTEQRDSAMYRCASSRLGGEEETQYFGPGTRLLVL.

There are a few counts of this clonotype. The genes are TRBV29-1 and TRBJ2-7, with a possible D match to TRBD2 (6 bases). Per germline, CDR1 SQVTM and CDR2 ANQGSEA. The CDR3 extends over 15 amino acids. V lost 8 bases to trimming and J lost 1 base, with 21 bases between them. CDR3 nucleotide sequence: TGCAGCAAAAAGGAGGGCAAAATGAGGTCCTACGAGCAGTACTTC. Translation gives CSKKEGKMRSYEQYF.

The chain has TRBV5-5 and TRBJ2-6; D might be TRBD1 or TRBD2, each matching 6 bases. CDR1 SGHKS and CDR2 YYEKEE come from the germline V gene (reference sequence). CDR3 size: 17 residues. The V end was cut by 5 bases, the J end by 4 bases, with 19 bases between. As DNA, the CDR3 is TGTGCCAGCAGAAAGGGGGGACCGTCGTTAGGGGCCAACGTCCTGACTTTC. This translates into CASRKGGPSLGANVLTF.

The chain combines TRBV20-1 with TRBJ2-3; TRBD2 is a possible D gene (6 bases). The CDR3 length is 16 residues. CDR1 is DFQATT and CDR2 is SNEGSKA in the germline V gene (reference sequence). V was pared by 4 bases and J by 0 bases, with 17 bases between. CDR3: CSATPLATLSTDTQYF. The CDR3 DNA reads TGCAGTGCTACGCCGCTAGCGACGCTAAGCACAGATACGCAGTATTTT.

This clonotype was seen ten or more times. The CDR3 region is CASSPQTGTEQYF. The DNA for the CDR3 is TGCGCCAGCAGCCCACAGACAGGAACCGAGCAGTACTTC. This chain connects TRBV4-1 to TRBJ2-5; perhaps TRBD1 as D (6 bases). The DNA end is more similar to TRBJ2-7, so the J call may be wrong. CDR1 is MGHRA, CDR2 YSYEKL, per germline. This CDR3 region has 13 residues.

The rearrangement joins TRBV29-1 to TRBJ2-1; no clear D. Trimming removed 7 bases from V and 10 bases from J, with 14 bases in between. Germline values: CDR1 SQVTM, CDR2 ANQGSEA. This CDR3 contains 11 residues. CDR3 coding DNA: TGCAGCGCCCTTCTTGTAAGCGAGCAGTTCTTC. Encoded protein: CSALLVSEQFF.

The chain joins TRBV10-3 to TRBJ1-2; D is uncertain. Per the germline V gene, CDR1 is ENHRY and CDR2 is SYGVKD. This CDR3 is built from 16 residues. The V and J ends lost 2 bases and 2 bases respectively, with 15 bases between them. CDR3 region: CAISEGPGSLNYGYTF. Written as DNA, the CDR3 is TGTGCCATCAGTGAGGGACCCGGCAGTCTGAACTATGGCTACACCTTC.

The CDR3 sequence is CSVLTGPTGTEAFF. As DNA, the CDR3 is TGCAGCGTTCTGACAGGTCCCACGGGCACTGAAGCTTTCTTT. The chain employs TRBV29-1 and TRBJ1-1; possibly TRBD1 for D (6 bases). Trimming removed 5 bases at V and 4 bases at J, with 17 bases between. This CDR3 has 14 amino acids. CDR1 and CDR2 (germline): SQVTM, ANQGSEA.

V is TRBV12-3 or TRBV12-4 and J is TRBJ2-2; tentatively, D is TRBD1 (6 bases). Trimming removed 3 bases at V and 3 bases at J, with 8 bases between. CDR3 size: 14 residues. The CDR3 DNA is TGTGCCAGCAGTTTTCAGGGGTACACCGGGGAGCTGTTTTTT. Its protein product is CASSFQGYTGELFF.

This clonotype was seen a handful of times. At one boundary the junction diverges from the germline segment, which might be a read error. The chain links TRBV5-1 to TRBJ2-6; tentative D call: TRBD1 (5 bases). CDR3 length: 16 amino acids. The V gene's germline CDR1 is SGHRS and CDR2 YFSETQ. CDR3 coding DNA: TGCGCCAGCAGCTTGCACCAGGCCACTGGGGCCAACGCCCTGACTTTC. Translated: CASSLHQATGANALTF.

The chain couples TRBV6-5 to TRBJ1-1; unclear D gene. Looked up from germline, CDR1 is MNHEY and CDR2 is SVGAGI. Trimming removed 8 bases from V and 2 bases from J, with 6 bases in between. This CDR3 contains 11 residues. DNA of the CDR3: TGTGCCAGCGAAACCAACACTGAAGCTTTCTTT. It codes for CASETNTEAFF.